The 29 T cell receptor beta chains given below trace back to one sample, sequenced in a study of blood T cells in healthy people across ages. PCR was performed a second time for roughly 7 to 12 cycles using a sample-barcoded 5' primer and a J-beta primer mix. Each CDR3 protein is one row after TCRdb ran MiXCR on the 5' RACE reads. The sample contains 800,000 to 950,000 distinct CDR3 sequences, under 50% of which appear only once. The sample was blood. These receptors all come from a man aged 25 to 40 in good health.

A few counts support this clonotype. The chain combines TRBV20-1 with TRBJ2-1; 12 bases align to TRBD2. V shed 6 bases and J 10 bases; nucleotides not matched to a gene: 13. Germline V gives CDR1 DFQATT, CDR2 SNEGSKA (reference sequence). The CDR3 consists of 15 residues. The CDR3 DNA reads as TGCAGTGCCGGAGGGCTAGCGGGGGGGCCCGGAGAGCAGTTCTTC. Residues: CSAGGLAGGPGEQFF.

This chain links TRBV13 with TRBJ2-3; tentatively, D is TRBD1 (8 bases). Trimming took off 5 bases at V and 3 bases at J, with 15 bases between the two ends. There are 15 residues in the CDR3. Germline CDR1 and CDR2: PRHDT and FYEKMQ (reference sequence). This CDR3 reads CASSDTGGETDTQYF. CDR3 coding DNA: TGTGCCAGCAGCGATACAGGGGGGGAAACAGATACGCAGTATTTT.

This chain joins TRBV7-3 and TRBJ2-1; either TRBD1 or TRBD2 may supply D (5 bases each). Trimming pared 5 bases from V and 2 bases from J, leaving 13 bases between. CDR3 length equals 15 residues. From germline, CDR1 is SGHTA and CDR2 FQGTGA. The chain's CDR3 is CASSHGTSPYNEQFF. The CDR3 DNA reads as TGTGCCAGCAGCCACGGGACCTCTCCCTACAATGAGCAGTTCTTC.

The V and J genes are TRBV11-2 and TRBJ2-3, with a tentative D call TRBD1 (5 bases). Germline lookup yields CDR1 SGHAT and CDR2 FQNNGV. Trimming took off 0 bases at V and 4 bases at J, with 11 bases between the two ends. The CDR3 runs to 15 residues. In nucleotides, the CDR3 is TGTGCCAGCAGCTTAGATCCAGGGTCCCCAGATACGCAGTATTTT. This codes for CASSLDPGSPDTQYF.

This clonotype was observed a few times. V gene TRBV12-3 or TRBV12-4 combines with J gene TRBJ1-1, with D unresolved. The CDR3 is 14 residues long. V lost 3 bases, J lost 5 bases, and 13 bases lay in between. Here the CDR3 reads CASSLDGGKTEAFF. In nucleotides, the CDR3 is TGTGCCAGCAGTTTGGACGGAGGGAAGACTGAAGCTTTCTTT.

This sequence joins TRBV20-1 and TRBJ2-3; 10 bases map to TRBD1. The CDR3 consists of 16 residues. The germline V gene has CDR1 DFQATT and CDR2 SNEGSKA (reference sequence). J was trimmed by 1 base and V by 0 bases; bases with no gene match: 4. The CDR3 sequence: CSARDPGTGGTDTQYF. The CDR3 bases are TGCAGTGCTAGAGACCCCGGGACAGGGGGCACAGATACGCAGTATTTT.

This chain joins TRBV11-2 and TRBJ2-1; D tentatively reads TRBD1 or TRBD2 (5 bases each). V was shortened by 4 bases and J by 2 bases, with 21 bases between the two germline ends. The CDR3 extends over 18 amino acids. Germline V gives CDR1 SGHAT, CDR2 FQNNGV. The CDR3 nucleotides read TGTGCCAGCAGCTCCTCACCGTTAGACAGCGGACCCTACAATGAGCAGTTCTTC. Its translation is CASSSSPLDSGPYNEQFF. The full variable domain, with the rest looked up from reference TRBV11-2 and TRBJ2-1, is EAGVAQSPRYKIIEKRQSVAFWCNPISGHATLYWYQQILGQGPKLLIQFQNNGVVDDSQLPKDRFSAERLKGVDSTLKIQPAKLEDSAVYLCASSSSPLDSGPYNEQFFGPGTRLTVL.

J is TRBJ1-5 and V is TRBV12-3 or TRBV12-4; the D gene is possibly TRBD1 (5 bases). V was shortened by 4 bases and J by 3 bases, with 13 bases between the two germline ends. The CDR3 loop spans 15 amino acids. The CDR3 nucleotides are TGTGCCAGCAGTTCCTCGGGGGGAGACAATCAGCCCCAGCATTTT. It encodes CASSSSGGDNQPQHF.

This chain links TRBV4-1 with TRBJ2-3, with D tentatively TRBD1 or TRBD2 (5 bases each). The V gene lost 1 base and the J gene lost 1 base, with 15 bases spanning the gap. The CDR3 is 17 amino acids. Germline lookup yields CDR1 MGHRA and CDR2 YSYEKL. The CDR3 is CASSQVRSLGGTDTQYF. CDR3 coding DNA: TGCGCCAGCAGCCAAGTGCGGTCCTTGGGGGGCACAGATACGCAGTATTTT.

This clonotype was detected a few times. V usage is TRBV5-1 and J usage is TRBJ1-4, with a possible D match to TRBD1 (6 bases). Germline loops: CDR1 SGHRS, CDR2 YFSETQ. This CDR3 is 15 amino acids long. With 0 bases removed from V and 3 bases from J, the gap between germline ends came to 9 bases. The CDR3 DNA reads TGCGCCAGCAGCTTGGCCGCAGGGGCTAATGAAAAACTGTTTTTT. This codes for CASSLAAGANEKLFF.

On this clonotype itself: A much larger clone sits a single nucleotide away, making a read error possible. V and J are TRBV12-3 or TRBV12-4 and TRBJ1-2; TRBD1 is a possible D gene (5 bases). The CDR3 length is 15 residues. The CDR3: CASSLGGGEAYGCTF. CDR3 in DNA: TGTGCCAGCAGTTTGGGGGGAGGGGAAGCCTATGGCTGCACCTTC.

V is TRBV7-2 and J is TRBJ2-3; 8 positions agree with TRBD2. Looked up from germline, CDR1 is SGHTA and CDR2 is FQGNSA. The CDR3 contains 15 residues. Trimming removed 5 bases from V and 4 bases from J; junction bases left unmatched: 8. In nucleotides, the CDR3 is TGTGCCAGCAGCCCCTGGGCGGGGGGAGCAGATACGCAGTATTTT. Its protein product is CASSPWAGGADTQYF.

The chain uses TRBV6-5 and TRBJ2-3, with 7 positions matching TRBD1. Per germline, CDR1 MNHEY and CDR2 SVGAGI. Losses at the gene ends were 4 bases for V and 0 bases for J; bases not matched to a gene: 4. The CDR3 loop spans 15 amino acids. The CDR3 nucleotides are TGTGCCAGCAGTTCCGGACAGGTTAGCACAGATACGCAGTATTTT. Encoded protein: CASSSGQVSTDTQYF.

The rearrangement uses TRBV20-1 and TRBJ1-5; D is possibly TRBD1 (5 bases). The germline CDR1 and CDR2 sequences are DFQATT and SNEGSKA (reference sequence). The V and J ends lost 3 bases and 5 bases respectively, with 14 bases between them. The CDR3 consists of 14 residues. The CDR3 is CSASRRDEYQPQHF. DNA for the CDR3: TGCAGTGCTAGTAGACGGGACGAATATCAGCCCCAGCATTTT.

The chain joins TRBV19 to TRBJ2-7; 9 bases map to TRBD1. The CDR3 is 14 residues long. CDR1 LNHDA and CDR2 SQIVND come from the germline V gene (reference sequence). With 5 bases clipped from V and 5 bases from J, the junction kept 7 bases outside the gene matches. The CDR3 spells CASSVTGGNNEQYF. CDR3 in DNA: TGTGCCAGTAGTGTGACAGGGGGTAATAACGAGCAGTACTTC. Full variable domain (outside the CDR3, taken from reference TRBV19 and TRBJ2-7): DGGITQSPKYLFRKEGQNVTLSCEQNLNHDAMYWYRQDPGQGLRLIYYSQIVNDFQKGDIAEGYSVSREKKESFPLTVTSAQKNPTAFYLCASSVTGGNNEQYFGPGTRLTVT.

V gene TRBV18 combines with J gene TRBJ2-3; TRBD1 agrees at 7 bases. The CDR3 spans 16 residues. V shed 6 bases and J 1 base; nucleotides not matched to a gene: 10. Germline V gene sequence: CDR1 KGHSH, CDR2 LQKENI. CDR3 residues: CASSPPIGTGTDTQYF. The CDR3 nucleotides read TGTGCCAGCTCCCCCCCCATAGGGACAGGCACAGATACGCAGTATTTT.

The table lists this clonotype with a few counts. This chain joins TRBV7-9 and TRBJ2-7; unclear D gene. Germline V lookup: CDR1 SEHNR, CDR2 FQNEAQ (reference sequence). Between the trimmed V and J ends, which lost 2 bases and 5 bases, there was a span of 13 bases. The CDR3 has 14 amino acids. The CDR3 loop is CASSLLIGPHEQYF. The CDR3 DNA sequence: TGTGCCAGCAGCTTATTAATAGGGCCCCACGAGCAGTACTTC.

This clonotype has a handful of counts. V and J are TRBV7-9 and TRBJ2-7; D remains unclear. The germline V and J ends were trimmed by 0 bases and 3 bases, with 12 bases remaining between them. CDR1 and CDR2 from the germline V gene are SEHNR and FQNEAQ (reference sequence). The CDR3 extends over 15 amino acids. CDR3 protein: CASSLAVGLSYEQYF. Here the CDR3 DNA reads TGTGCCAGCAGCTTAGCCGTAGGTTTGAGCTACGAGCAGTACTTC.

This rearrangement joins TRBV10-3 to TRBJ2-7; D not resolved. Germline CDR1 is ENHRY and CDR2 is SYGVKD. V was shortened by 9 bases and J by 4 bases, with 16 bases between the two germline ends. The CDR3 runs 13 residues. Written as DNA, the CDR3 is TGTGCCATAACCGGGTCCCTATCTTACGAGCAGTACTTC. This gives the protein CAITGSLSYEQYF.

This chain uses TRBV6-1 with TRBJ2-7; D may match TRBD1 or TRBD2 (5 bases each). Germline CDR1 and CDR2: MNHNS and SASEGT. V lost 11 bases, J lost 4 bases, and 15 bases lay in between. The CDR3 runs to 12 residues. Written as DNA, the CDR3 is TGTGCCGGTTCAGGGCGAGGGTACGAGCAGTACTTC. Encoded protein: CAGSGRGYEQYF.

The chain combines TRBV7-2 with TRBJ2-5; TRBD2 agrees at 9 bases. This CDR3 is built from 16 residues. J lost 11 bases, V lost 5 bases, and 18 bases had no gene match. Germline loops: CDR1 SGHTA, CDR2 FQGNSA. The chain's CDR3 is CASSPTSGFISGEQYF. The CDR3 coding sequence is TGTGCCAGCAGCCCTACTAGCGGGTTCATCTCCGGGGAGCAGTACTTC.

The V gene is TRBV5-1, the J gene TRBJ2-1; 7 bases map to TRBD2. Germline CDR1 and CDR2: SGHRS and YFSETQ. Unmatched junction bases numbered 8, after V lost 0 bases and J lost 8 bases. This CDR3 spans 15 amino acids. The CDR3 loop reads CASSLGDYLGDEQFF. The CDR3 bases are TGCGCCAGCAGCTTGGGGGACTACCTTGGGGATGAGCAGTTCTTC.

The V call is TRBV4-2, the J call TRBJ2-3, with TRBD1 identical over 8 bases. The CDR3 length is 16 residues. Germline CDR1 is LGHNA and CDR2 is YNFKEQ. Trimming took 1 base from V and 0 from J; bases not matched to a gene: 3. CDR3 DNA: TGTGCCAGCAGCCAAGGCGACAGGGGTAGCACAGATACGCAGTATTTT. Encoded protein: CASSQGDRGSTDTQYF.

Note on this clonotype: Possible read error: a much larger clone is one base away. The chain couples TRBV3-1 to TRBJ1-2; tentatively, D is TRBD1 (5 bases). The CDR3 runs 15 residues. V was trimmed by 5 bases and J by 8 bases, leaving 21 bases between them. CDR1 is LGHDT and CDR2 is YNNKEL in the germline V gene (reference sequence). CDR3 residues: CASSLRDRRLGGYTF. Here the CDR3 DNA reads TGTGCCAGCAGCTTACGGGACCGTCGGCTTGGCGGCTACACCTTC.

This chain uses TRBV29-1 with TRBJ2-2; D unclear. Per germline, CDR1 SQVTM and CDR2 ANQGSEA. There are 12 residues in the CDR3. V was shortened by 1 base and J by 4 bases, with 4 bases between the two germline ends. CDR3 nucleotides: TGCAGCGTTGAAGTTATCACCGGGGAGCTGTTTTTT. This sequence encodes CSVEVITGELFF.

Of note for this clonotype: The germline gene is not matched at one end of the junction; a read error may be the cause. The chain carries TRBV5-6 and TRBJ2-4; 12 positions agree with TRBD2. The J call may be faulty, since TRBJ2-7 better matches the DNA end. Germline V gives CDR1 SGHDT, CDR2 YYEEEE. There are 16 residues in the CDR3. The CDR3 sequence: CACSVSSSGGVYEQYF. For the CDR3, the DNA is TGTGCCTGCAGCGTCTCCTCTAGCGGGGGGGTGTACGAGCAGTACTTC.

This chain joins TRBV7-2 and TRBJ2-7; D unclear. Germline CDR1 SGHTA, CDR2 FQGNSA. The CDR3 is 15 amino acids. Trimming pared 5 bases from V and 2 bases from J, leaving 16 bases between. The CDR3 nucleotides read TGTGCCAGCAGCCCCCCAACTCTGGAGACCTACGAGCAGTACTTC. Protein sequence: CASSPPTLETYEQYF.

V and J are TRBV29-1 and TRBJ2-3, with D uncertain. This CDR3 has 14 residues. Trimming removed 1 base from V and 4 bases from J, with 12 bases in between. Per germline, CDR1 SQVTM and CDR2 ANQGSEA. CDR3 sequence reads: CSVEGSPGADTQYF. The CDR3 nucleotides read TGCAGCGTTGAAGGATCCCCAGGTGCAGATACGCAGTATTTT.

This clonotype has just a few counts. The chain has TRBV29-1 and TRBJ2-1, with 8 bases fitting TRBD2. The CDR3 totals 16 residues. V was pared by 6 bases and J by 1 base, with 11 bases of the junction left unmatched. In germline, CDR1 is SQVTM, CDR2 ANQGSEA. CDR3 region: CSVLHSGGDSYNEQFF. For the CDR3, the DNA is TGCAGCGTCCTTCACAGCGGGGGCGATTCCTACAATGAGCAGTTCTTC.